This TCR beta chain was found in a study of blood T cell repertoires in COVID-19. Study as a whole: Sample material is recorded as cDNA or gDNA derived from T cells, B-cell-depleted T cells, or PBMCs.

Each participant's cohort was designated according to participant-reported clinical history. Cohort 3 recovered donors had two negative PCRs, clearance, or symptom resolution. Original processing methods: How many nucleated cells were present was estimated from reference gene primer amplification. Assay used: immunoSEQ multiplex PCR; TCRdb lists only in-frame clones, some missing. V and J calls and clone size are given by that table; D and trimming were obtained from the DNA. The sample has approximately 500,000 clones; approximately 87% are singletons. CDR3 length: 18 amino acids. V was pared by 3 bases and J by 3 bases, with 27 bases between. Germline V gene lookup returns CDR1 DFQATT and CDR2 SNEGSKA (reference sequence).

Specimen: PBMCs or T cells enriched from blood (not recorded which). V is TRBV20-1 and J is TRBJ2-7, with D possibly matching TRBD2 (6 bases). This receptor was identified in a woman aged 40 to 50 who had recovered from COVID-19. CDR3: CSASKTGETTGVYYEQYF. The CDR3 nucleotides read TGCAGTGCTAGTAAGACGGGAGAGACCACCGGGGTCTACTACGAGCAGTACTTC.